The T cell receptor beta chain under discussion was sequenced for a study of blood T cell repertoires in COVID-19. Study context: The United States, Italy and Spain provided the acute and convalescent COVID-19 samples. PBMCs, B-cell-depleted T cells, or T cells were the source of the cDNA or gDNA that made up the material.

Original analysis: Amplifying reference gene primers gave estimates of nucleated cell counts. Produced via immunoSEQ multiplex PCR; TCRdb's table is partial and in-frame only. For V, J and clone size, that table is used; D and trimming come from the DNA. The sample yields 200,000 to 250,000 clones, about 88% seen once. Germline values: CDR1 MNHEY, CDR2 SVGAGI. The CDR3 extends over 13 amino acids. V lost 2 bases and J lost 9, with 13 bases in between. Enrolled during active infection, Seattle patients were then followed longitudinally. The clonotype comes from a man aged 50-60 years with COVID-19, enrolled during active disease. The V and J genes are TRBV6-5 and TRBJ1-2, with D uncertain. The sequencing sample was made of peripheral blood. The CDR3 DNA reads as TGTGCCAGCAGTTACCGGGCGGGGTCGCGCTACACCTTC. Encoded protein: CASSYRAGSRYTF.